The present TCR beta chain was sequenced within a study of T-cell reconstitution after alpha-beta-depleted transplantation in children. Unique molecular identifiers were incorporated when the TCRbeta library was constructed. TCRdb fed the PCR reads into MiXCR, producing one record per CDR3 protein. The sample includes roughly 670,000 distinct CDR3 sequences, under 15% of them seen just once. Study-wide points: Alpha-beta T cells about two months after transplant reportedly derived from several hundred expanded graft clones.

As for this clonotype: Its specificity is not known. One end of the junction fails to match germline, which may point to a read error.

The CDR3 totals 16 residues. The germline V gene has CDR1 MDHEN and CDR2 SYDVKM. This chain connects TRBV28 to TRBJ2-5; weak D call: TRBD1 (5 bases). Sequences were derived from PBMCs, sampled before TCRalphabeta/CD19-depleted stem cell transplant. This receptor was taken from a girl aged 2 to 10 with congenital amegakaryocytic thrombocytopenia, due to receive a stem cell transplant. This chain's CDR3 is CASSLFWGREGETQHF. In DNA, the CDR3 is TGTGCCAGCAGTTTATTCTGGGGCAGAGAAGGAGAGACCCAGCACTTC.